The 28 T cell receptor beta chains listed next were all sequenced from one sample in a study of technical replicates of blood from several donors. This table comes from immunoSEQ multiplex PCR, and its TCRdb copy is limited to in-frame clones, with some not included. The data hold just over 80,000 clones, with about 97% observed a single time. Sequenced material: T cells isolated from PBMCs. The receptors were sampled from a human donor in good health.

CDR3 sequence: CASSFQTGGEQYF. The CDR3 region has the DNA TGTGCCAGCAGTTTCCAAACAGGGGGCGAGCAGTACTTC. The V call is TRBV27, the J call TRBJ2-7, with 8 bases lining up with TRBD1. The CDR3 covers 13 residues. Germline CDR1 MNHEY, CDR2 SMNVEV (reference sequence). Trimming took 3 bases from V and 6 from J; bases not matched to a gene: 4.

The chain carries TRBV6-1 and TRBJ1-4, with D perhaps matching TRBD1 (5 bases). V was clipped by 2 bases and J by 7 bases, with 14 bases between them. The germline V gene has CDR1 MNHNS and CDR2 SASEGT. The CDR3 is 15 residues long. The CDR3: CASSESGGFTEKLFF. The CDR3 nucleotides are TGTGCCAGCAGTGAATCGGGGGGTTTTACTGAAAAACTGTTTTTT.

This clone was detected once. This chain connects TRBV29-1 to TRBJ1-2; 7 bases agree with TRBD1. Germline V lookup: CDR1 SQVTM, CDR2 ANQGSEA. Trimming removed 6 bases from V and 4 bases from J; junction bases left unmatched: 17. The CDR3 is 16 residues long. This CDR3 reads CSVQRLSLDRVYGYTF. In DNA, the CDR3 is TGCAGCGTCCAACGACTTAGCCTTGACAGGGTCTATGGCTACACCTTC.

The V and J genes are TRBV7-8 and TRBJ1-1; the D is unclear. This CDR3 comprises 15 residues. V lost 2 bases to trimming and J lost 0 bases, with 10 bases between them. Germline V gene data show CDR1 as SGHVS and CDR2 as FQNEAQ. The CDR3, as DNA: TGTGCCAGCAGCTTAAGACTCCCCTTGAACACTGAAGCTTTCTTT. Its protein product is CASSLRLPLNTEAFF.

The CDR3 spells CASRGADTQYF. For the CDR3, the DNA is TGTGCCAGCAGGGGGGCCGACACGCAGTATTTT. The V gene is TRBV11-2, the J gene TRBJ2-3; TRBD1 might be the D (6 bases). V lost 6 bases to trimming and J lost 9 bases, with 10 bases between them. In germline, CDR1 is SGHAT, CDR2 FQNNGV. CDR3 length: 11 residues.

This chain uses TRBV7-2 with TRBJ1-5; D may be TRBD1 (5 bases). Germline V gene lookup returns CDR1 SGHTA and CDR2 FQGNSA. V lost 2 bases and J 4 bases, leaving 6 bases between the germline ends. The CDR3 runs to 13 residues. CDR3 bases: TGTGCCAGCAGCTTAAGGGGTAATCAGCCCCAGCATTTT. Translated: CASSLRGNQPQHF.

CDR3 residues: CASSLEGEGLTDTQYF. CDR3 DNA: TGTGCCAGCAGCTTAGAAGGGGAGGGGTTGACAGATACGCAGTATTTT. V usage is TRBV7-8 and J usage is TRBJ2-3, with 7 bases fitting TRBD2. The length of the CDR3 is 16 residues. Germline assignment: CDR1 SGHVS and CDR2 FQNEAQ. V shed 1 base, J shed 3 bases, and the junction held 7 bases outside the gene matches.

CDR3 DNA: TGTGCCACGTCCGGGACAGGGGATATTACTGAAGCTTTCTTT. The encoded protein is CATSGTGDITEAFF. The chain is built from TRBV27 and TRBJ1-1; 10 nucleotides align to TRBD1. Germline V gene sequence: CDR1 MNHEY, CDR2 SMNVEV (reference sequence). The CDR3 sequence is 14 residues long. V dropped 10 bases and J dropped 5; count of bases not matched to a gene: 10.

This chain links TRBV7-8 with TRBJ2-7, with D possibly matching TRBD2 (6 bases). The CDR3 covers 15 residues. Germline lookup yields CDR1 SGHVS and CDR2 FQNEAQ. Between the trimmed V and J ends, which lost 8 bases and 0 bases, there was a span of 17 bases. The CDR3 coding sequence is TGTGCCAGCCGTACCGGGCGGGATAGCTCCTACGAGCAGTACTTC. This gives the protein CASRTGRDSSYEQYF.

The chain carries TRBV2 and TRBJ2-7, with 8 bases aligning to TRBD1. Germline CDR1 is SNHLY and CDR2 is FYNNEI. V gave up 7 bases and J gave up 1 base; unmatched junction bases: 3. This CDR3 contains 13 residues. In DNA form, the CDR3 reads TGTGCCAGCACAGGGGGCGGATCCTACGAGCAGTACTTC. Protein: CASTGGGSYEQYF.

The CDR3 region has the DNA TGTGCCATCAAAGAGGACAGGGAGATAGATACGCAGTATTTT. Its protein is CAIKEDREIDTQYF. V usage is TRBV10-3 and J usage is TRBJ2-3; TRBD1 aligns across 8 bases. In germline, CDR1 is ENHRY, CDR2 SYGVKD. Trimming cost V 7 bases and J 5 bases; bases outside gene matches: 8. CDR3 size: 14 residues.

The V call is TRBV30, the J call TRBJ2-3, with TRBD1 identical over 9 bases. This CDR3 has 16 amino acids. From germline, CDR1 is GTSNPN and CDR2 SVGIG (reference sequence). V shed 5 bases, J shed 2 bases, and the junction held 11 bases outside the gene matches. CDR3 DNA: TGTGCCTGGGCTAGGTTCGGGACAGGGTACACAGATACGCAGTATTTT. Encoded protein: CAWARFGTGYTDTQYF.

The chain has TRBV9 and TRBJ2-5; 9 nucleotides match TRBD2. The length of the CDR3 is 16 residues. After removal of 1 base from V and 5 bases from J, the junction contained 9 bases not matched to a gene. CDR1 and CDR2 from the germline V gene are SGDLS and YYNGEE. The CDR3 DNA is TGTGCCAGCAGCGTACCTACGGGACTAGCCTCGGAGACCCAGTACTTC. This sequence encodes CASSVPTGLASETQYF.

The gene calls are TRBV9 and TRBJ2-1, with D perhaps matching TRBD2 (6 bases). Trimming took 3 bases from V and 0 from J, leaving 13 bases between them. Per germline, CDR1 SGDLS and CDR2 YYNGEE. The CDR3 consists of 16 residues. This CDR3 reads CASSEERARSYNEQFF. CDR3 in DNA: TGTGCCAGCAGCGAGGAGCGGGCCCGCTCCTACAATGAGCAGTTCTTC.

The gene calls are TRBV4-3 and TRBJ2-5; the match to TRBD2 covers 10 bases. The germline gives CDR1 LGHNA, CDR2 YSLEER. The CDR3 is 18 residues long. V lost 1 base to trimming and J lost 1 base; unmatched junction nucleotides: 9. As DNA, the CDR3 is TGCGCCAGCAGCCAAGGCCTACTAGCGGGGATAACCCAAGAGACCCAGTACTTC. Amino acid sequence: CASSQGLLAGITQETQYF.

This clone has only a few counts. V and J are TRBV10-3 and TRBJ2-2; 8 bases are a match to TRBD2. The V and J ends lost 11 bases and 5 bases, in that order; junction bases with no gene match: 7. The CDR3 runs to 13 residues. Germline assignment: CDR1 ENHRY and CDR2 SYGVKD. In DNA form, the CDR3 reads TGTGCCTCGAGAGGACTAGCTACCGGGGAGCTGTTTTTT. This translates into CASRGLATGELFF.

V and J are TRBV5-4 and TRBJ2-7; TRBD2 agrees at 8 bases. The length of the CDR3 is 14 residues. The V gene's germline CDR1 is SGHNT and CDR2 YYREEE (reference sequence). With 1 base clipped from V and 1 base from J, the junction kept 1 base outside the gene matches. The CDR3 spells CASSLTSGSYEQYF. The DNA of the CDR3 is TGTGCCAGCAGCTTGACTAGCGGATCCTACGAGCAGTACTTC.

The J gene is TRBJ2-4, the V gene TRBV2; D not resolved. V lost 5 bases, J lost 0 bases, and 8 bases lay in between. The CDR3 has 14 residues. Germline V gene sequence: CDR1 SNHLY, CDR2 FYNNEI. This CDR3 is CASSLTIAKNIQYF. The CDR3 region has the DNA TGTGCCAGCAGTCTAACCATAGCCAAAAACATTCAGTACTTC.

This clone appeared once. The J gene is TRBJ2-1, the V gene TRBV28; D not certain. This CDR3 spans 13 amino acids. Germline V gene data show CDR1 as MDHEN and CDR2 as SYDVKM. V was shortened by 11 bases and J by 5 bases, with 16 bases between the two germline ends. The chain's CDR3 is CAGGDADHNEQFF. The CDR3 coding sequence is TGTGCCGGCGGAGATGCGGATCACAATGAGCAGTTCTTC.

V and J are TRBV28 and TRBJ1-3, with TRBD1 matching 9 bases. J was trimmed by 3 bases and V by 6 bases; bases with no gene match: 9. Per the germline V gene, CDR1 is MDHEN and CDR2 is SYDVKM. The CDR3 covers 16 residues. Here the CDR3 reads CASSSLQGAFGNTIYF. CDR3 coding DNA: TGTGCCAGCAGCTCCCTACAGGGGGCCTTTGGAAACACCATATATTTT.

V gene TRBV5-6 combines with J gene TRBJ1-5; tentatively, D is TRBD1 (5 bases). Deletions cut 0 bases from V and 5 bases from J, with 12 bases between. Germline values: CDR1 SGHDT, CDR2 YYEEEE. The CDR3 spans 15 residues. CDR3: CASSLGGGVDQPQHF. For the CDR3, the DNA is TGTGCCAGCAGCTTGGGGGGGGGAGTTGATCAGCCCCAGCATTTT.

The chain recombines TRBV10-2 with TRBJ2-1, with D uncertain. The CDR3 contains 13 residues. Germline V gene lookup returns CDR1 WSHSY and CDR2 SAAADI. V lost 8 bases and J lost 0, with 8 bases in between. Here the CDR3 reads CASGSGSYNEQFF. Written as DNA, the CDR3 is TGCGCCAGCGGGTCGGGCTCCTACAATGAGCAGTTCTTC.

This rearrangement joins TRBV27 to TRBJ2-7; TRBD1 is a possible D gene (6 bases). The germline gives CDR1 MNHEY, CDR2 SMNVEV (reference sequence). The length of the CDR3 is 13 residues. Trimming cost V 5 bases and J 0 bases, with 8 bases left between them. CDR3 DNA: TGTGCCAGCAGTGGGACATACTCCTACGAGCAGTACTTC. Protein sequence: CASSGTYSYEQYF.

The CDR3 sequence is CASSFRVAGLYEQYF. DNA for the CDR3: TGTGCCAGCAGTTTTAGAGTAGCGGGACTTTACGAGCAGTACTTC. This sequence joins TRBV27 and TRBJ2-7; 8 bases are shared with TRBD2. Germline-derived CDR1 and CDR2 are MNHEY and SMNVEV (reference sequence). The trim removed 3 bases at V and 4 bases at J, leaving 8 bases unmatched. The length of the CDR3 is 15 residues.

The chain combines TRBV10-3 with TRBJ2-7, with TRBD2 as a possible D gene (5 bases). The CDR3 loop spans 14 amino acids. The germline V and J ends were trimmed by 0 bases and 3 bases, with 9 bases remaining between them. Germline V lookup: CDR1 ENHRY, CDR2 SYGVKD. CDR3 region: CAISESSGYYEQYF. CDR3 coding DNA: TGTGCCATCAGTGAGTCAAGCGGTTACTACGAGCAGTACTTC.

The V and J genes are TRBV5-5 and TRBJ2-7; D might be TRBD1 (6 bases). CDR1 is SGHKS, CDR2 YYEKEE, per germline (reference sequence). V was cut by 3 bases and J by 4 bases, with 17 bases left in between. The CDR3 is 15 residues long. The CDR3 DNA sequence: TGTGCCAGCAGCTGGAGACCCGGGACATCGTACGAGCAGTACTTC. Amino acid sequence: CASSWRPGTSYEQYF.

The rearrangement links TRBV9 to TRBJ2-1; D is perhaps TRBD1 (5 bases). V was shortened by 0 bases and J by 4 bases, with 8 bases between the two germline ends. Germline V gene lookup returns CDR1 SGDLS and CDR2 YYNGEE. This CDR3 is 14 amino acids long. The chain's CDR3 is CASSVGGRYNEQFF. In nucleotides, the CDR3 is TGTGCCAGCAGCGTAGGGGGCCGTTACAATGAGCAGTTCTTC.

The rearrangement links TRBV2 to TRBJ1-1; D is possibly TRBD1 (5 bases). V lost 3 bases and J lost 8, with 16 bases in between. The CDR3 totals 14 residues. Germline lookup yields CDR1 SNHLY and CDR2 FYNNEI. The DNA of the CDR3 is TGTGCCAGCAGTGATATTAATAAGCAGGGAGAAGCTTTCTTT. This translates into CASSDINKQGEAFF.